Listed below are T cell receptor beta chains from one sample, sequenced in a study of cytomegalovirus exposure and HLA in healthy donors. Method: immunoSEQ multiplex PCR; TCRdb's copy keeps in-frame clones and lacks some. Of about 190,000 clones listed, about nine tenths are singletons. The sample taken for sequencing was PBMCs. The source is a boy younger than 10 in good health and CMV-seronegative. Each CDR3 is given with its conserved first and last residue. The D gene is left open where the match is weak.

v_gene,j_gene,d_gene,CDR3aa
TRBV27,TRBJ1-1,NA,CASSLGREYTEAFF
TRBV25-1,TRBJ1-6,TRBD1,CASAGTGGNSPLHF
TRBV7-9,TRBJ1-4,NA,CASSSHTATNEKLFF
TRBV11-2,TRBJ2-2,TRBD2,CASSTTSGGDTGELFF
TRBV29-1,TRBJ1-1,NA,CSVEDRGSYTEAFF
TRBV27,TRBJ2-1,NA,CASSLTPHRDEQFF
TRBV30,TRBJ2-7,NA,CAWNLQGVGYEQYF
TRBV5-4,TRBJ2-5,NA,CASSLRQGGETQYF
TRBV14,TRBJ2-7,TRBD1,CASSARGTGSYEQYF
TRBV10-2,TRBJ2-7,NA,CASSEVATSLYEQYF
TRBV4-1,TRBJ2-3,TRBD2,CASSQDRTGLAALTDTQYF
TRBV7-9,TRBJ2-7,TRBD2,CASSLVGLPYEQYF
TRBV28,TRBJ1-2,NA,CASRRRDTANYGYTF
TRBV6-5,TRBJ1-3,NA,CASSYPAWGDGNTIYF
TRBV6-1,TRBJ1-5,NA,CASRGRGAQHF
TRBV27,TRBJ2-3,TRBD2,CASSFRLAGPTGTDTQYF
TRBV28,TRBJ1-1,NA,CAISRLSTEAFF
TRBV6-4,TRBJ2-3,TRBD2,CASSDAGGSTDTQYF
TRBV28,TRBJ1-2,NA,CASSTPGDVRGYTF
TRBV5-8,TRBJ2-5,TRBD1,CASTLTTGTGYQETQYF
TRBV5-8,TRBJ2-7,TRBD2,CASSLETSGGTTYEQYF
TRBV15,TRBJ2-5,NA,CATSITTSPGETQYF
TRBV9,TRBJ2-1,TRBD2,CASGLTSGRTYNEQFF
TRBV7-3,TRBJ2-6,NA,CASSSAGSSGANVLTF